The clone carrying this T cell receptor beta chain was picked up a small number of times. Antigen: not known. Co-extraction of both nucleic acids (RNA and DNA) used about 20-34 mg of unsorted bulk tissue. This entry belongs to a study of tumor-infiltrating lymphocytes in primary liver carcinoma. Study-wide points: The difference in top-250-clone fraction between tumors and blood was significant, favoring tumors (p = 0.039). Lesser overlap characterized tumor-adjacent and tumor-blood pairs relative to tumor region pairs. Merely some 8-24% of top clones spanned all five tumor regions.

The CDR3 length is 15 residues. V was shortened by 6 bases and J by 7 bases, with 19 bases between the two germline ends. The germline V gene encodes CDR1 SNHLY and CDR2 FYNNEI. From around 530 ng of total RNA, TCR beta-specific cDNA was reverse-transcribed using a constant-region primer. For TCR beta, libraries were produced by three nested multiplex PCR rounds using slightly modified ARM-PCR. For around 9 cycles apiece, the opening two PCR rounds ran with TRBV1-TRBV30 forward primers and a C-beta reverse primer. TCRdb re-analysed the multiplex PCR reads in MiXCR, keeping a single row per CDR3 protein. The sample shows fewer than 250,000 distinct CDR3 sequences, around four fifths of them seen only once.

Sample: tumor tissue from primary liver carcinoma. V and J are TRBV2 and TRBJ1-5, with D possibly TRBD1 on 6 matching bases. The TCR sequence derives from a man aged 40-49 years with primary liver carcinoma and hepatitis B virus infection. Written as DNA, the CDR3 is TGTGCCAGCAGCGCCCAGGGGCAGGGTATCCAGCCCCAGCATTTT. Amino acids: CASSAQGQGIQPQHF.